A selection of T cell receptor beta chains follows, all from one sample in a study of T cells in Graves' hyperthyroidism and ophthalmopathy. TCRdb reprocessed the multiplex PCR reads via MiXCR and lists one record per CDR3 protein. Counted here are about 270,000 distinct CDR3 sequences, roughly 22% occurring once; the ten biggest clones make up around 60%. Sequencing input: blood. These TCRs come from a young man with Graves' ophthalmopathy. Each CDR3 is given with its conserved first and last residue. The D gene is left open where the match is weak. Rows may omit the clone size; those that give it use once, few, many or a size class.

- - TRBJ1-5 TRBV6-5 CASSYLGTGPNQPQHF TGTGCCAGCAGTTACCTCGGGACCGGGCCCAATCAGCCCCAGCATTTT
- - TRBJ2-1 TRBV5-1 CASSPDRVGNNEQFF TGCGCCAGCAGCCCGGACCGGGTAGGGAACAATGAGCAGTTCTTC
- few TRBJ2-6 TRBV27 CASSRVRGANVLTF TGTGCCAGCAGCCGGGTCCGTGGGGCCAACGTCCTGACTTTC
TRBD1 few TRBJ1-2 TRBV6-7 CASSDRSYGYTF TGTGCCAGCTCGGACAGGAGTTATGGCTACACCTTC
- - TRBJ1-1 TRBV13 CASSPRDTQNTEAFF TGTGCCAGCAGCCCTCGGGACACCCAGAACACTGAAGCTTTCTTT
- few TRBJ1-3 TRBV6-1 CASSNGNTIYF TGTGCCAGCAGCAATGGGAACACCATATATTTT
- few TRBJ2-3 TRBV19 CASSIVGGTQYF TGTGCCAGTAGTATAGTGGGAGGTACGCAGTATTTT
- - TRBJ1-1 TRBV5-1 CASSLVVGSPEAFF TGCGCCAGCAGCTTGGTTGTTGGGTCCCCTGAAGCTTTCTTT
- many TRBJ1-5 TRBV11-3 CASSHSPGQPQHF TGTGCCAGCAGCCATAGTCCGGGTCAGCCCCAGCATTTT
- - TRBJ2-3 TRBV20-1 CSAGAGAYEATDTQYF TGCAGTGCTGGGGCCGGGGCCTACGAAGCCACAGATACGCAGTATTTT
TRBD1 - TRBJ2-3 TRBV25-1 CASSVPGTGGWRTDTQYF TGTGCCAGCAGTGTACCTGGGACAGGGGGCTGGAGAACAGATACGCAGTATTTT
TRBD2 many TRBJ2-7 TRBV11-2 CASSTTLAGVINEQYF TGTGCCAGCAGCACTACACTAGCGGGAGTAATTAACGAGCAGTACTTC
- few TRBJ2-7 TRBV5-1 CASSLGGGQGRHLEQYF TGCGCCAGCAGCTTGGGGGGTGGGCAGGGTCGCCACCTCGAGCAGTACTTC
TRBD2 many TRBJ2-1 TRBV2 CASKRGSGAYNEQFF TGTGCCAGCAAAAGGGGCAGCGGGGCTTACAATGAGCAGTTCTTC
- - TRBJ1-5 TRBV2 CASSVTEYSNQPQHF TGCGCCAGCAGTGTTACTGAGTATAGCAATCAGCCCCAGCATTTT
- many TRBJ2-5 TRBV11-3 CASSLGQAKEETQYF TGTGCCAGCAGCTTAGGACAGGCGAAGGAGGAGACCCAGTACTTC
TRBD2 few TRBJ2-3 TRBV10-3 CAISEREVADTQYF TGTGCCATCAGTGAGCGGGAGGTAGCAGATACGCAGTATTTT
- many TRBJ2-1 TRBV20-1 CSAERYEPNEQFF TGCAGTGCCGAGAGGTACGAACCCAATGAGCAGTTCTTC
TRBD2 - TRBJ2-1 TRBV6-2/TRBV6-3 CASNPSGGYNEQFF TGTGCCAGCAACCCTAGCGGGGGGTACAATGAGCAGTTCTTC
- few TRBJ2-1 TRBV27 CASSFRDNYNEQFF TGTGCCAGCAGTTTCCGGGACAACTACAATGAGCAGTTCTTC
TRBD1 many TRBJ2-1 TRBV11-3 CASSQRQGAGNEQFF TGTGCCAGCAGCCAAAGACAGGGGGCAGGAAATGAGCAGTTCTTC
- few TRBJ1-2 TRBV28 CVSSQGTYGYTF TGTGTTAGCAGCCAGGGTACCTATGGCTACACCTTC
- - TRBJ2-5 TRBV6-1 CASRAILASQETQYF TGTGCCAGCAGGGCAATTCTCGCCAGTCAAGAGACCCAGTACTTC
TRBD1 many TRBJ1-5 TRBV28 CASSFAPRTGGSPQHF TGTGCCAGCAGTTTTGCCCCTCGGACAGGGGGCTCGCCCCAGCATTTT
- few TRBJ2-1 TRBV24-1 CATSGQTGSSYNEQFF TGTGCCACCAGTGGTCAGACTGGATCCTCCTACAATGAGCAGTTCTTC
- - TRBJ1-4 TRBV28 CASSSSGTEYEKLFF TGTGCCAGCAGTTCCTCAGGGACCGAGTACGAAAAACTGTTTTTT
- - TRBJ2-1 TRBV7-3 CASSRVAVLGYEQFF TGTGCCAGCAGCCGCGTAGCGGTACTCGGGTATGAGCAGTTCTTC
- - TRBJ2-1 TRBV20-1 CSAPEGYNEQFF TGCAGTGCACCAGAGGGATACAATGAGCAGTTCTTC
TRBD2 - TRBJ2-6 TRBV28 CASKGGRSSGANVLTF TGTGCCAGCAAGGGCGGGAGAAGTTCTGGGGCCAACGTCCTGACTTTC
TRBD2 many TRBJ2-1 TRBV11-3 CASSRMGLAAYNEQFF TGTGCCAGCAGTCGAATGGGGCTAGCGGCTTACAATGAGCAGTTCTTC
TRBD2 - TRBJ2-1 TRBV9 CASSGLAGYRNEQFF TGTGCCAGCAGCGGACTAGCGGGATATCGGAATGAGCAGTTCTTC
- few TRBJ2-3 TRBV30 CAWKGGTDTQYF TGTGCCTGGAAAGGGGGCACAGATACGCAGTATTTT
- - TRBJ2-3 TRBV7-3 CASSSQGKLSTDTQYF TGTGCCAGCAGCTCCCAGGGGAAACTCAGCACAGATACGCAGTATTTT
- - TRBJ2-1 TRBV14 CASSQDSVINEQFF TGTGCCAGCAGCCAAGATTCGGTAATCAATGAGCAGTTCTTC
- - TRBJ1-2 TRBV7-9 CASSWARTDLRYTF TGTGCCAGCAGCTGGGCCAGGACTGACCTTCGCTACACCTTC
- many TRBJ2-1 TRBV11-3 CASQITGLQQFF TGTGCCAGCCAAATAACGGGACTCCAGCAGTTCTTC
TRBD2 - TRBJ2-7 TRBV30 CAWSGLAGPRSYEQYF TGTGCCTGGAGTGGTCTAGCGGGGCCTCGCTCCTACGAGCAGTACTTC
TRBD2 many TRBJ2-5 TRBV3-1 CASSQEGLAQVEYF TGTGCCAGCAGCCAAGAGGGACTAGCCCAGGTCGAGTACTTC
- many TRBJ2-3 TRBV30 CAWSVGAGDTQYF TGTGCCTGGAGTGTAGGGGCCGGAGATACGCAGTATTTT
TRBD1 few TRBJ1-4 TRBV3-1 CASSPRKTGFTNEKLFF TGTGCCAGCAGCCCCCGGAAGACAGGGTTTACTAATGAAAAACTGTTTTTT
TRBD2 many TRBJ2-5 TRBV2 CASSETSGRAWETQYF TGTGCCAGCAGTGAGACTAGCGGGAGGGCCTGGGAGACCCAGTACTTC
- few TRBJ2-7 TRBV10-3 CATLATSYEQYF TGTGCCACCCTAGCGACCTCCTACGAGCAGTACTTC
- - TRBJ2-6 TRBV27 CASRTAGANVLTF TGTGCCAGCAGGACCGCTGGGGCCAACGTCCTGACTTTC
- - TRBJ1-5 TRBV19 CASSYNPTVGISQPQHF TGTGCCAGTAGCTATAACCCGACCGTCGGGATTAGTCAGCCCCAGCATTTT
TRBD2 few TRBJ2-7 TRBV27 CASSFSVLAGGRGDYEQYF TGTGCCAGCAGTTTTTCAGTACTAGCGGGAGGGCGCGGGGACTACGAGCAGTACTTC
TRBD2 - TRBJ2-3 TRBV10-3 CATRRLAGTDTQYF TGTGCCACCCGAAGACTAGCGGGCACAGATACGCAGTATTTT
- few TRBJ1-4 TRBV9 CASSQGEGNEKLFF TGTGCCAGCAGCCAAGGCGAGGGTAATGAAAAACTGTTTTTT
TRBD2 many TRBJ2-3 TRBV5-1 CASSSGRAGTDTQYF TGCGCCAGCAGCAGCGGGAGGGCGGGCACAGATACGCAGTATTTT
- - TRBJ2-4 TRBV10-1 CASSDPGGQNIQYF TGCGCCAGCAGTGACCCGGGCGGACAAAACATTCAGTACTTC
TRBD2 - TRBJ2-7 TRBV6-5 CASSYYSGGPGEQYF TGTGCCAGCAGTTATTATTCGGGAGGGCCGGGAGAGCAGTACTTC
- many TRBJ2-5 TRBV30 CAWSDQGRQETQYF TGTGCCTGGAGCGACCAGGGACGACAAGAGACCCAGTACTTC
- - TRBJ2-2 TRBV6-1 CASNTISANTGELFF TGTGCCAGCAATACAATATCAGCTAACACCGGGGAGCTGTTTTTT
- - TRBJ2-1 TRBV20-1 CSASTGLSSYNEQFF TGCAGTGCTAGTACGGGGTTATCGTCCTACAATGAGCAGTTCTTC